The clone carrying this T cell receptor (beta chain) was seen only a few times. The CDR3 is 15 residues long. V shed 2 bases, J shed 9 bases, and the junction held 7 bases outside the gene matches. Germline V gene lookup returns CDR1 MNHNS and CDR2 SASEGT. TCRdb reanalysed the 5' RACE reads using MiXCR and keeps one entry per CDR3 protein. The sample records 250,000 to 300,000 distinct CDR3 sequences, approximately 5.2% being singletons. This specimen comes from a study of T cells after yellow fever vaccination. Source: CD4+ T cells sorted from PBMCs, taken on the day of the yellow fever booster vaccination. This chain joins TRBV6-1 and TRBJ2-1; 10 bases match TRBD1. The source is a young man who received the YFV17D yellow fever vaccine. The CDR3 sequence: CASSERTGGRSEQFF. As DNA, the CDR3 is TGTGCCAGCAGTGAAAGGACAGGGGGTAGGAGTGAGCAGTTCTTC.